This entry features one T cell receptor beta chain sequence. Only in-frame clones appear in the TCRdb table, and some are missing; sequencing was by immunoSEQ multiplex PCR. The sample lists approximately 260,000 clones, 90% occurring once. The CDR3 extends over 14 amino acids. V shed 2 bases and J shed 11 bases, with 19 bases lying between them. CDR1 is SGHDT and CDR2 is YYEEEE in the germline V gene. The data were obtained in a study of blood T cell repertoires in COVID-19. The clonotype was recovered from a woman aged 60-75 years with COVID-19, enrolled during active disease. Source material: peripheral blood. The chain joins TRBV5-6 to TRBJ1-1; perhaps TRBD1 as D (5 bases). CDR3 DNA: TGTGCCAGCAGCTTCTCGGGACTACTAGGAGGGGCTTTCTTT. Residues: CASSFSGLLGGAFF.